The sequence of this TCR beta chain was determined in a study of cytomegalovirus exposure and HLA in healthy donors. Study in general: An earlier analysis identified approximately 110 million unique TCR beta sequences in 150 million to 200 million T cells.

Each donor was nominally healthy when sampled (though unrecorded immune exposures were likely). In the case of this clone: What it binds is unknown.

Study outcomes and limitations: HLA-A and HLA-B allele assignments for most subjects were reportedly predicted accurately using TCR beta sequences.

Germline lookup yields CDR1 SEHNR and CDR2 FQNEAQ (reference sequence). Trimming left V 2 bases short and J 2 bases short, with 9 bases between. The CDR3 totals 14 residues. PCR used 60 Vbeta primers and 13 Jbeta primers. Generated by immunoSEQ multiplex PCR, the TCRdb table keeps only in-frame clones and is missing some. The data contain about 220,000 clones, approximately 68% of them seen just once; the ten biggest clones take up less than 2%. The sample comprised PBMCs. The TCR originated in a woman aged 30 to 39 in good health and CMV-seronegative. This chain uses TRBV7-9 with TRBJ1-2, with D unresolved. DNA of the CDR3: TGTGCCAGCAGCTTATCATCCGGGAACTATGGCTACACCTTC. Translated: CASSLSSGNYGYTF. The full variable domain, with the rest looked up from reference TRBV7-9 and TRBJ1-2, is DTGVSQNPRHKITKRGQNVTFRCDPISEHNRLYWYRQTLGQGPEFLTYFQNEAQLEKSRLLSDRFSAERPKGSFSTLEIQRTEQGDSAMYLCASSLSSGNYGYTFGSGTRLTVV.